This T cell receptor (beta chain) originates from a study of post-analysis software for immune sequencing data. Study-wide findings and caveats: When patients were compared with controls, about five TRBV segments were more frequent, TRBV5-6, TRBV5-1 and TRBV20-1 among them. Compared with controls, patients showed significantly lower normalized Chao1 diversity.

V dropped 6 bases and J dropped 4 bases, with 16 bases sitting between them. The V gene's germline CDR1 is DFQATT and CDR2 SNEGSKA (reference sequence). The CDR3 totals 13 residues. Unique molecular identifiers were built into the TCR beta cDNA libraries. TCRdb reprocessed the PCR reads with MiXCR, giving one entry per CDR3 protein. The table has under 900,000 distinct CDR3 sequences, around 50% seen once. In this sample, this clonotype turned up a few times. Antigen specificity is unknown. The sequenced sample consisted of blood. The TCR originated in a girl aged 10 to 17 with multiple sclerosis. This sequence joins TRBV20-1 and TRBJ2-7, with D perhaps given as TRBD1 or TRBD2 (5 bases each). The CDR3 loop is CSAGTGPVYEQYF. The DNA of the CDR3 is TGCAGTGCCGGGACGGGGCCGGTATACGAGCAGTACTTC.